Below, 23 T cell receptor beta chains from the same sample are listed, as sequenced in a study of shared clonotypes between healthy human individuals. Profiled with immunoSEQ multiplex PCR; TCRdb holds only in-frame clones, not every one. Among about 2.1 million clones listed, just over 90% were seen once. Selected positively for CCR7 and CD45RO-negative, naive CD8 cells excluded terminally differentiated effector memory CD45RA+ cells. Material: naive CD8+ T cells from PBMCs. These receptors were collected from a man between 18 and 29 years old in good health. Some clones in this sample may be carry-over from other donors' samples.

This chain joins TRBV29-1 and TRBJ1-2, with unresolved D. In germline, CDR1 is SQVTM, CDR2 ANQGSEA. The ends were cut back, 6 bases at V and 6 bases at J, with 17 bases in the middle. The CDR3 consists of 13 residues. The CDR3 region is CSVLGGRYDGYTF. Here the CDR3 DNA reads TGCAGCGTCTTAGGCGGACGATACGATGGCTACACCTTC.

The chain combines TRBV28 with TRBJ1-5; 7 bases agree with TRBD1. This CDR3 comprises 14 residues. The ends lost 3 bases at V and 4 bases at J; junction bases unmatched: 3. Germline CDR1 is MDHEN and CDR2 is SYDVKM. This chain's CDR3 is CASSFAGGNQPQHF. Here the CDR3 DNA reads TGTGCCAGCAGTTTTGCAGGGGGAAATCAGCCCCAGCATTTT.

The V call is TRBV30, the J call TRBJ2-7; D may be TRBD1 or TRBD2 (5 bases each). Germline V gene lookup returns CDR1 GTSNPN and CDR2 SVGIG (reference sequence). The CDR3 totals 16 residues. The V end lost 3 bases, the J end lost 0 bases, and 18 bases lay between the germline ends. The DNA of the CDR3 is TGTGCCTGGAGCCAGGGACGGCTTCTAGTCTCCTACGAGCAGTACTTC. This codes for CAWSQGRLLVSYEQYF.

Note on this clone: At the DNA level, this CDR3 is encoded by other sequences in the same sample as well. The chain employs TRBV7-9 and TRBJ2-7; no clear D gene. Germline lookup yields CDR1 SEHNR and CDR2 FQNEAQ (reference sequence). V was clipped by 1 base and J by 2 bases, with 9 bases between them. The CDR3 extends over 14 amino acids. The CDR3 protein is CASSLEGSAYEQYF. Written as DNA, the CDR3 is TGTGCCAGCAGCTTAGAGGGTTCTGCCTACGAGCAGTACTTC.

This clone was observed once. The chain couples TRBV19 to TRBJ1-2; 8 bases map to TRBD1. V lost 10 bases and J lost 5; bases outside the gene matches: 3. This CDR3 comprises 11 residues. CDR1 is LNHDA and CDR2 is SQIVND in the germline V gene (reference sequence). CDR3 nucleotide sequence: TGTGCCACCAGACAGGGGTATGGCTACACCTTC. Its translation is CATRQGYGYTF. The complete variable domain, with remaining parts taken from reference TRBV19 and TRBJ1-2, reads DGGITQSPKYLFRKEGQNVTLSCEQNLNHDAMYWYRQDPGQGLRLIYYSQIVNDFQKGDIAEGYSVSREKKESFPLTVTSAQKNPTAFYLCATRQGYGYTFGSGTRLTVV.

This rearrangement joins TRBV6-5 to TRBJ2-7; D ambiguous. There are 15 residues in the CDR3. Between the trimmed V and J ends, which lost 4 bases and 0 bases, there was a span of 13 bases. Germline assignment: CDR1 MNHEY and CDR2 SVGAGI. Here the CDR3 reads CASSLLPPFSYEQYF. The CDR3 bases are TGTGCCAGCAGTTTACTCCCCCCATTCTCCTACGAGCAGTACTTC.

The CDR3 sequence: CASSTYSGDEQFF. The CDR3 bases are TGTGCCAGCAGCACCTACTCAGGAGATGAGCAGTTCTTC. This rearrangement joins TRBV7-3 to TRBJ2-1; D gene uncertain. Germline V gives CDR1 SGHTA, CDR2 FQGTGA. CDR3 length: 13 amino acids. Trimming took 5 bases from V and 8 from J, leaving 13 bases between them.

The rearrangement joins TRBV30 to TRBJ2-1; 7 nucleotides match TRBD2. This CDR3 comprises 14 residues. The ends lost 3 bases at V and 0 bases at J; junction bases unmatched: 2. The germline gives CDR1 GTSNPN, CDR2 SVGIG (reference sequence). The CDR3 reads CAWSGGFSYNEQFF. DNA for the CDR3: TGTGCCTGGAGCGGGGGGTTCTCCTACAATGAGCAGTTCTTC. Drawing the rest from reference TRBV30 and TRBJ2-1, the complete variable domain is SQTIHQWPATLVQPVGSPLSLECTVEGTSNPNLYWYRQAAGRGLQLLFYSVGIGQISSEVPQNLSASRPQDRQFILSSKKLLLSDSGFYLCAWSGGFSYNEQFFGPGTRLTVL.

The genes are TRBV10-3 and TRBJ2-4, with D perhaps matching TRBD1 (5 bases). The CDR3 contains 18 residues. CDR1 and CDR2 from the germline V gene are ENHRY and SYGVKD. V dropped 0 bases and J dropped 0 bases, with 15 bases sitting between them. The CDR3 region is CAISESIMARVAKNIQYF. CDR3 in DNA: TGTGCCATCAGTGAGTCGATAATGGCCAGGGTAGCCAAAAACATTCAGTACTTC.

Only one count was recorded for this clone. This rearrangement joins TRBV27 to TRBJ1-2; D remains unclear. Germline loops: CDR1 MNHEY, CDR2 SMNVEV (reference sequence). Between the trimmed V and J ends, which lost 2 bases and 5 bases, there was a span of 21 bases. The CDR3 consists of 17 residues. The CDR3 bases are TGTGCCAGCAGTTTACGTGGCACGGTATTTCTTAGTTATGGCTACACCTTC. Amino acid sequence: CASSLRGTVFLSYGYTF.

V usage is TRBV4-1 and J usage is TRBJ2-3, with D perhaps matching TRBD1 (6 bases). CDR3 length: 16 amino acids. V was clipped by 1 base and J by 4 bases, with 15 bases between them. CDR1 and CDR2 from the germline V gene are MGHRA and YSYEKL. CDR3 DNA sequence: TGCGCCAGCAGCCAAGTGGGGGTCTCAGGGGCAGATACGCAGTATTTT. Translated: CASSQVGVSGADTQYF.

This clone was observed a single time. The rearrangement uses TRBV19 and TRBJ2-3; D unclear. CDR3 size: 14 residues. CDR1 LNHDA and CDR2 SQIVND come from the germline V gene (reference sequence). V gave up 1 base and J gave up 0 bases, with 5 bases separating them. In nucleotides, the CDR3 is TGTGCCAGTAGTATAGGATCTAGCACAGATACGCAGTATTTT. It translates to CASSIGSSTDTQYF. Combining the CDR3 with reference TRBV19 and TRBJ2-3 gives the whole variable domain DGGITQSPKYLFRKEGQNVTLSCEQNLNHDAMYWYRQDPGQGLRLIYYSQIVNDFQKGDIAEGYSVSREKKESFPLTVTSAQKNPTAFYLCASSIGSSTDTQYFGPGTRLTVL.

This chain uses TRBV5-1 with TRBJ2-7, with TRBD1 matching over 9 bases. The J segment lost 0 bases and the V segment lost 3 bases, leaving 13 bases of the junction unmatched. This CDR3 is 18 amino acids long. Germline V gene lookup returns CDR1 SGHRS and CDR2 YFSETQ. The CDR3: CASSSSRDRVGSSYEQYF. The CDR3 coding sequence is TGCGCCAGCAGCTCGTCCCGGGACAGGGTCGGGAGCTCCTACGAGCAGTACTTC. Combining the CDR3 with reference TRBV5-1 and TRBJ2-7 gives the whole variable domain KAGVTQTPRYLIKTRGQQVTLSCSPISGHRSVSWYQQTPGQGLQFLFEYFSETQRNKGNFPGRFSGRQFSNSRSEMNVSTLELGDSALYLCASSSSRDRVGSSYEQYFGPGTRLTVT.

This sequence joins TRBV25-1 and TRBJ1-1; no firm D call. The CDR3 consists of 11 residues. Germline lookup yields CDR1 MGHDK and CDR2 SYGVNS. V was shortened by 7 bases and J by 4 bases, with 7 bases between the two germline ends. The CDR3 DNA follows: TGTGCCAGCATGTTGGGCACTGAAGCTTTCTTT. Translated: CASMLGTEAFF.

The rearrangement links TRBV5-6 to TRBJ1-3; D is undetermined. CDR3 length: 13 residues. Trimming removed 4 bases from V and 4 bases from J, with 9 bases in between. The germline CDR1 and CDR2 sequences are SGHDT and YYEEEE. The DNA of the CDR3 is TGTGCCAGCAGCCCGGCGGCCGGAAACACCATATATTTT. Translated: CASSPAAGNTIYF. Full variable domain (rest looked up from reference TRBV5-6 and TRBJ1-3): DAGVTQSPTHLIKTRGQQVTLRCSPKSGHDTVSWYQQALGQGPQFIFQYYEEEERQRGNFPDRFSGHQFPNYSSELNVNALLLGDSALYLCASSPAAGNTIYFGEGSWLTVV.

The rearrangement joins TRBV9 to TRBJ2-2; D unclear. Trimming cost V 4 bases and J 6 bases, with 16 bases left between them. This CDR3 is 15 amino acids long. CDR1 SGDLS and CDR2 YYNGEE come from the germline V gene. CDR3: CASSPPLGMAGELFF. The CDR3 region has the DNA TGTGCCAGCAGCCCCCCCTTGGGTATGGCCGGGGAGCTGTTTTTT. The whole variable domain, filled in from reference TRBV9 and TRBJ2-2, reads DSGVTQTPKHLITATGQRVTLRCSPRSGDLSVYWYQQSLDQGLQFLIQYYNGEERAKGNILERFSAQQFPDLHSELNLSSLELGDSALYFCASSPPLGMAGELFFGEGSRLTVL.

This chain joins TRBV4-1 and TRBJ2-3; no reliable D call. Germline V gene lookup returns CDR1 MGHRA and CDR2 YSYEKL. The V gene lost 5 bases and the J gene lost 4 bases, with 16 bases spanning the gap. The CDR3 is 15 residues long. The CDR3 bases are TGCGCCAGCAGCACGCTCGCTGTCGGCGCAGATACGCAGTATTTT. Translated: CASSTLAVGADTQYF.

A single count supports this clone. The chain carries TRBV6-6 and TRBJ1-3; no reliable D call. The ends were cut back, 0 bases at V and 2 bases at J, with 11 bases in the middle. Germline loops: CDR1 MNHNY, CDR2 SVGAGI (reference sequence). This CDR3 has 16 amino acids. As DNA, the CDR3 is TGTGCCAGCAGTTACTCGGAGGAAAGAGCTGGAAACACCATATATTTT. It translates to CASSYSEERAGNTIYF.

This clone was counted only a few times. The chain has TRBV30 and TRBJ1-1, with D possibly matching TRBD1 (5 bases). This CDR3 is 13 amino acids long. Germline V gene sequence: CDR1 GTSNPN, CDR2 SVGIG (reference sequence). The V and J ends lost 5 bases and 3 bases respectively, with 13 bases between them. The CDR3 bases are TGTGCCTGGGTCCCTTTCAGGGACACTGAAGCTTTCTTT. Amino acids: CAWVPFRDTEAFF.

The V and J genes are TRBV7-6 and TRBJ2-7, with D perhaps matching TRBD1 (6 bases). The germline V and J ends were trimmed by 2 bases and 0 bases, with 14 bases remaining between them. The CDR3 contains 16 residues. Germline V gene sequence: CDR1 SGHVS, CDR2 FNYEAQ. The CDR3 sequence is CASSLSYRASSYEQYF. CDR3 bases: TGTGCCAGCAGCTTATCCTACAGGGCGTCCTCCTACGAGCAGTACTTC.

The gene calls are TRBV6-5 and TRBJ2-2; D might be TRBD1 (6 bases). Trimming took off 1 base at V and 6 bases at J, with 9 bases between the two ends. The CDR3 has 14 amino acids. Germline lookup yields CDR1 MNHEY and CDR2 SVGAGI. The DNA of the CDR3 is TGTGCCAGCAGTTACTGGGCAGGGGCCGGGGAGCTGTTTTTT. It codes for CASSYWAGAGELFF.

This chain connects TRBV6-5 to TRBJ1-2; D is unclear. This CDR3 comprises 11 residues. Germline CDR1 and CDR2: MNHEY and SVGAGI. The V end was cut by 6 bases, the J end by 4 bases, with 6 bases between. CDR3 nucleotides: TGTGCCAGCAGGTCCACCTATGGCTACACCTTC. Amino acids: CASRSTYGYTF.

The gene calls are TRBV19 and TRBJ2-7; 7 nucleotides agree with TRBD2. The CDR3 contains 14 residues. CDR1 LNHDA and CDR2 SQIVND come from the germline V gene (reference sequence). J lost 7 bases, V lost 1 base, and 7 bases had no gene match. The CDR3 spells CASSIGASAGEQYF. The CDR3 coding sequence is TGTGCCAGTAGTATAGGGGCCTCAGCGGGGGAGCAGTACTTC.